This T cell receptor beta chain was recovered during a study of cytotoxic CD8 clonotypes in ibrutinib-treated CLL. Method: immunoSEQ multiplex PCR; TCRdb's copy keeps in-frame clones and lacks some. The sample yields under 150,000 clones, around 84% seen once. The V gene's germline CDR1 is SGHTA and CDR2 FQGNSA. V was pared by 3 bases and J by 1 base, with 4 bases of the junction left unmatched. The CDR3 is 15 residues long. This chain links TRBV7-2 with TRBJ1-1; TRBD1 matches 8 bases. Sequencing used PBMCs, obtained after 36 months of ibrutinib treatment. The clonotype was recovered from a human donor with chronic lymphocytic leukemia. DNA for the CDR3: TGTGCCAGCAGCTTTTCGGACAGGGAGAACACTGAAGCTTTCTTT. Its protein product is CASSFSDRENTEAFF.